The 28 T cell receptor beta chains given below trace back to one sample, sequenced in a study of blood T cell repertoires in COVID-19. Measured with immunoSEQ multiplex PCR; TCRdb has only the in-frame clones, and not every one. The table lists fewer than 200,000 clones, less than 85% of them singletons, with over 9.5% in the top ten. The material sequenced was PBMCs or T cells enriched from blood (not recorded which). These TCRs come from a man aged 45-60 years who had recovered from COVID-19.

The rearrangement links TRBV11-2 to TRBJ2-5; D unresolved. This CDR3 comprises 13 residues. CDR1 and CDR2 (germline): SGHAT, FQNNGV. With 1 base removed from V and 5 bases from J, the gap between germline ends came to 8 bases. The CDR3 nucleotides read TGTGCCAGCAGCTTAGGGGCCCGGGAGACCCAGTACTTC. It yields the protein CASSLGARETQYF.

V and J are TRBV7-2 and TRBJ2-7; TRBD1 matches at 7 bases. The V and J ends lost 5 bases and 2 bases, in that order; junction bases with no gene match: 3. There are 13 residues in the CDR3. CDR1 is SGHTA and CDR2 is FQGNSA in the germline V gene. The CDR3 nucleotides read TGTGCCAGCAGCGCCGACAGGGCCTACGAGCAGTACTTC. Protein sequence: CASSADRAYEQYF.

In this sample, this clone turned up a few times. This sequence joins TRBV18 and TRBJ1-2, with 7 bases fitting TRBD1. V shed 5 bases, J shed 7 bases, and the junction held 7 bases outside the gene matches. The germline V gene encodes CDR1 KGHSH and CDR2 LQKENI. This CDR3 comprises 13 residues. CDR3 in amino acids: CASSEKGARGYTF. CDR3 coding DNA: TGTGCCAGCTCAGAGAAGGGGGCACGTGGCTACACCTTC.

The chain couples TRBV25-1 to TRBJ2-5, with 7 bases lining up with TRBD1. J gave up 4 bases and V 0 bases, and 2 bases lay outside the gene matches. The germline V gene encodes CDR1 MGHDK and CDR2 SYGVNS. The length of the CDR3 is 14 residues. The CDR3, as DNA: TGTGCCAGCAGTGAATATAGGGACAGAGAGACCCAGTACTTC. Residues: CASSEYRDRETQYF.

This clone came up a few times. The chain carries TRBV7-9 and TRBJ1-5; D perhaps matches TRBD1 (6 bases). CDR3 length: 14 residues. Germline V CDR1 and CDR2: SEHNR, FQNEAQ (reference sequence). The V end was cut by 3 bases, the J end by 9 bases, with 15 bases between. This CDR3 reads CASSFPGQHVPQHF. As DNA, the CDR3 is TGTGCCAGCAGCTTCCCAGGACAGCATGTGCCCCAGCATTTT. Full variable domain (remainder filled in from reference TRBV7-9 and TRBJ1-5): DTGVSQNPRHKITKRGQNVTFRCDPISEHNRLYWYRQTLGQGPEFLTYFQNEAQLEKSRLLSDRFSAERPKGSFSTLEIQRTEQGDSAMYLCASSFPGQHVPQHFGDGTRLSIL.

This clone has only one observation. The sample carries other DNA sequences with the same CDR3. The V and J genes are TRBV5-1 and TRBJ1-3; 7 bases match TRBD1. J gave up 2 bases and V 2 bases, and 1 base lay outside the gene matches. Germline V gene data show CDR1 as SGHRS and CDR2 as YFSETQ. This CDR3 has 14 amino acids. The CDR3 here is CASSLGTAGNTIYF. The CDR3, as DNA: TGCGCCAGCAGCTTAGGGACAGCTGGAAACACCATATATTTT. Full variable domain (outside the CDR3, taken from reference TRBV5-1 and TRBJ1-3): KAGVTQTPRYLIKTRGQQVTLSCSPISGHRSVSWYQQTPGQGLQFLFEYFSETQRNKGNFPGRFSGRQFSNSRSEMNVSTLELGDSALYLCASSLGTAGNTIYFGEGSWLTVV.

The chain recombines TRBV25-1 with TRBJ2-5; 14 bases are shared with TRBD2. CDR3 size: 17 residues. Germline V gene lookup returns CDR1 MGHDK and CDR2 SYGVNS. Trimming removed 3 bases from V and 2 bases from J; junction bases left unmatched: 5. Written as DNA, the CDR3 is TGTGCCAGCAGTGACCCCCGACTAGCGGGGGGGCAAGAGACCCAGTACTTC. Its translation: CASSDPRLAGGQETQYF.

The J gene is TRBJ2-7, the V gene TRBV18; possibly TRBD2 for D (5 bases). The CDR3 has 14 amino acids. The V gene's germline CDR1 is KGHSH and CDR2 LQKENI. Trimming shortened V by 3 bases and J by 5 bases, and 14 bases separated the two germline ends. This CDR3 is CASSPDGNPDEQYF. CDR3 sequence (DNA): TGTGCCAGCTCACCGGACGGGAACCCCGACGAGCAGTACTTC. The full variable domain, rest sourced from reference TRBV18 and TRBJ2-7, is NAGVMQNPRHLVRRRGQEARLRCSPMKGHSHVYWYRQLPEEGLKFMVYLQKENIIDESGMPKERFSAEFPKEGPSILRIQQVVRGDSAAYFCASSPDGNPDEQYFGPGTRLTVT.

The chain joins TRBV5-6 to TRBJ2-1; 10 bases match TRBD1. The CDR3 spans 16 residues. With V trimmed by 2 bases and J by 8 bases, 10 bases remained unmatched. The V gene's germline CDR1 is SGHDT and CDR2 YYEEEE. The CDR3, as DNA: TGTGCCAGCAGCTTATCGGGACAGGGGTTATCCCATGAGCAGTTCTTC. The encoded protein is CASSLSGQGLSHEQFF.

This sequence joins TRBV5-8 and TRBJ1-6; D ambiguous. CDR1 is SGHTS, CDR2 YDEGEE, per germline. The CDR3 length is 16 residues. Trimming cost V 0 bases and J 0 bases, with 7 bases left between them. This CDR3 reads CASSLGASSYNSPLHF. The DNA for the CDR3 is TGTGCCAGCAGCTTGGGGGCGAGCTCCTATAATTCACCCCTCCACTTT.

This clone was seen once. The J gene is TRBJ2-1, the V gene TRBV12-3 or TRBV12-4, with D maybe TRBD2 (7 bases). The CDR3 covers 11 residues. Deletions cut 6 bases from V and 8 bases from J, with 8 bases between. In DNA form, the CDR3 reads TGTGCCAGCAGGCGGGGGCATGAGCAGTTCTTC. It codes for CASRRGHEQFF.

This clone has just one count. This chain joins TRBV5-1 and TRBJ2-5, with D maybe TRBD1 (6 bases). Germline CDR1 reads SGHRS; CDR2 reads YFSETQ. The CDR3 has 16 residues. With 4 bases removed from V and 2 bases from J, the gap between germline ends came to 18 bases. The CDR3, as DNA: TGCGCCAGCAGCCCCCATCGGACAGAGGATCAAGAGACCCAGTACTTC. Encoded protein: CASSPHRTEDQETQYF.

This chain links TRBV9 with TRBJ2-2; TRBD1 agrees at 7 bases. This CDR3 is 16 amino acids long. Germline trimming cut 2 bases from V and 1 base from J; bases unmatched to any gene: 5. The germline V gene encodes CDR1 SGDLS and CDR2 YYNGEE. CDR3 nucleotides: TGTGCCAGCAGCGTCGGACAGGCTAGGAACACCGGGGAGCTGTTTTTT. Amino acid sequence: CASSVGQARNTGELFF.

The chain carries TRBV5-4 and TRBJ2-5; 9 bases line up with TRBD2. The length of the CDR3 is 16 residues. Germline V gene lookup returns CDR1 SGHNT and CDR2 YYREEE (reference sequence). V lost 4 bases, J lost 5 bases, and 12 bases stayed unmatched. This CDR3 reads CASSRFLAGSGETQYF. CDR3 DNA: TGTGCCAGCAGCCGCTTCCTAGCGGGGTCGGGGGAGACCCAGTACTTC.

This sequence joins TRBV20-1 and TRBJ1-1; possibly TRBD1 for D (5 bases). Germline assignment: CDR1 DFQATT and CDR2 SNEGSKA (reference sequence). This CDR3 comprises 11 residues. The CDR3: CGLPLGLPAFF. Written as DNA, the CDR3 is TGCGGACTACCCTTGGGACTCCCCGCTTTCTTT.

This chain uses TRBV12-2 with TRBJ1-3; no check of the table's D call, TRBD1, against the DNA was made. TRBV12-2 counts as a pseudogene. The CDR3 consists of 13 residues. The CDR3 sequence is CASRGSSGNTIYF. The CDR3 DNA follows: TGTGCAAGTCGTGGCAGCTCTGGAAACACCATATATTTT.

The CDR3 nucleotides are TGTGCCATCAGTGAGTCTGGGGGAGGTCAGCCCCAGCATTTT. As protein: CAISESGGGQPQHF. The gene calls are TRBV10-3 and TRBJ1-5; TRBD1 is a possible D gene (5 bases). Germline V gene lookup returns CDR1 ENHRY and CDR2 SYGVKD. V dropped 0 bases and J dropped 6 bases, with 9 bases sitting between them. The CDR3 is 14 amino acids.

This sequence joins TRBV5-5 and TRBJ2-2; possibly TRBD1 for D (8 bases). With 7 bases removed from V and 3 bases from J, the gap between germline ends came to 13 bases. This CDR3 is 14 amino acids long. CDR1 is SGHKS and CDR2 is YYEKEE in the germline V gene (reference sequence). The CDR3 region has the DNA TGTGCCAGCGGCACAGGGGGGGACACCGGGGAGCTGTTTTTT. It encodes CASGTGGDTGELFF.

This clone was detected only once. The rearrangement joins TRBV3-1 (or the pseudogene TRBV3-2) to TRBJ2-1; the match to TRBD1 covers 10 bases. The CDR3 is 12 residues long. Trimming removed 5 bases from V and 15 bases from J; junction bases left unmatched: 7. CDR1 and CDR2 (germline): LGHDT, YNNKEL (reference sequence). In nucleotides, the CDR3 is TGTGCCAGCAGCGTCACCGGGACAGGGGCGTTCTTC. Translating it yields CASSVTGTGAFF.

A few counts support this clone. The CDR3 DNA is TGTGCCAGCAGACAGGGTGGAGGCTACACCTTC. Protein product: CASRQGGGYTF. The rearrangement joins TRBV2 to TRBJ1-2, with D perhaps TRBD1 (6 bases). The CDR3 is made up of 11 amino acids. The V end lost 6 bases, the J end lost 8 bases, and 10 bases lay between the germline ends. Germline V gene lookup returns CDR1 SNHLY and CDR2 FYNNEI.

This clone was detected once. The chain is built from TRBV28 and TRBJ1-2; D gene ambiguous. CDR1 MDHEN and CDR2 SYDVKM come from the germline V gene. The V end lost 2 bases, the J end lost 2 bases, and 12 bases lay between the germline ends. The CDR3 runs to 15 residues. CDR3 in DNA: TGTGCCAGCAGTTTAAATTATGGGCAGAACTATGGCTACACCTTC. Its translation is CASSLNYGQNYGYTF.

This rearrangement joins TRBV14 to TRBJ1-3, with D tentatively TRBD1 (5 bases). Germline CDR1 reads SGHDN; CDR2 reads FVKESK. Trimming stripped 4 bases from V and 0 bases from J, with 10 bases between. The CDR3 length is 15 residues. DNA of the CDR3: TGTGCCAGCAGCCCTGGGGGGTTCTCTGGAAACACCATATATTTT. Translating it yields CASSPGGFSGNTIYF. Filled out from reference TRBV14 and TRBJ1-3, the complete variable domain reads EAGVTQFPSHSVIEKGQTVTLRCDPISGHDNLYWYRRVMGKEIKFLLHFVKESKQDESGMPNNRFLAERTGGTYSTLKVQPAELEDSGVYFCASSPGGFSGNTIYFGEGSWLTVV.

The chain is built from TRBV3-1 (or the pseudogene TRBV3-2) and TRBJ2-7; D might be TRBD2 (5 bases). V was trimmed by 1 base and J by 0 bases, leaving 10 bases between them. The CDR3 totals 15 residues. CDR1 and CDR2 (germline): LGHDT, YNNKEL (reference sequence). CDR3 coding DNA: TGTGCCAGCAGCCAAGTAAGCGGAGCCTCCTACGAGCAGTACTTC. This encodes CASSQVSGASYEQYF.

For the CDR3, the DNA is TGCGCCAGCAGGGGCGGACTAGCGGCTAACAATGAGCAGTTCTTC. As protein: CASRGGLAANNEQFF. The V gene is TRBV5-1, the J gene TRBJ2-1; TRBD2 agrees at 10 bases. Germline CDR1 SGHRS, CDR2 YFSETQ. V trimming: 5 bases; J trimming: 5 bases; junction bases outside the gene matches: 7. The CDR3 length is 15 residues.

The J gene is TRBJ1-1, the V gene TRBV4-1; the match to TRBD1 covers 8 bases. The trim removed 0 bases at V and 4 bases at J, leaving 4 bases unmatched. Germline CDR1 is MGHRA and CDR2 is YSYEKL. The CDR3 loop spans 15 amino acids. The CDR3 here is CASSQEPGTGTEAFF. The CDR3 DNA is TGCGCCAGCAGCCAAGAACCGGGGACAGGCACTGAAGCTTTCTTT.

The rearrangement joins TRBV5-1 to TRBJ2-5; 9 positions match TRBD2. The germline CDR1 and CDR2 sequences are SGHRS and YFSETQ. The CDR3 is 16 residues long. The junction had 8 bases not matched to a gene; V was cut back by 1 base and J by 4 bases. Here the CDR3 reads CASSLFGGLARETQYF. The CDR3 region has the DNA TGCGCCAGCAGCTTGTTTGGGGGACTAGCTCGAGAGACCCAGTACTTC.

This chain connects TRBV6-1 to TRBJ1-2; possible D gene TRBD1, 5 bases. The CDR3 is 16 residues long. The germline V gene encodes CDR1 MNHNS and CDR2 SASEGT. V was pared by 3 bases and J by 2 bases, with 16 bases between. Here the CDR3 DNA reads TGTGCCAGCAGTGACCCGCTTACAGGTCCCAACTATGGCTACACCTTC. Encoded protein: CASSDPLTGPNYGYTF.

V gene TRBV6-2 or TRBV6-3 combines with J gene TRBJ1-1, with a weak D call TRBD1 (6 bases). CDR1 MNHEY and CDR2 SVGEGT come from the germline V gene. The V and J ends lost 1 base and 3 bases respectively, with 12 bases between them. CDR3 length: 15 amino acids. The CDR3 loop is CASSYYRAPDTEAFF. The CDR3 coding sequence is TGTGCCAGCAGTTACTACAGGGCCCCAGACACTGAAGCTTTCTTT.